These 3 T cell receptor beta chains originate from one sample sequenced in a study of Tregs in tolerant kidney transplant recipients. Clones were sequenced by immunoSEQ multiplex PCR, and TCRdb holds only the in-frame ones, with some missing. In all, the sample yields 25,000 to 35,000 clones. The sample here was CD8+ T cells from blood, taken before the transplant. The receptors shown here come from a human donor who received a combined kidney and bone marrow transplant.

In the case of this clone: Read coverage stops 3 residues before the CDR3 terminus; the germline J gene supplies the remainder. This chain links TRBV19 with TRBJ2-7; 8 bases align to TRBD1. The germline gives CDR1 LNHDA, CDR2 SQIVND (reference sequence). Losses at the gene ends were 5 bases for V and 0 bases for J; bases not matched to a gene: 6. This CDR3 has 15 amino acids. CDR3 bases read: TGTGCCAGTAGTCCGGGACAGGCCTTCTCCTACGAG. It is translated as CASSPGQAFSYE. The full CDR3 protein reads CASSPGQAFSYEQYF.

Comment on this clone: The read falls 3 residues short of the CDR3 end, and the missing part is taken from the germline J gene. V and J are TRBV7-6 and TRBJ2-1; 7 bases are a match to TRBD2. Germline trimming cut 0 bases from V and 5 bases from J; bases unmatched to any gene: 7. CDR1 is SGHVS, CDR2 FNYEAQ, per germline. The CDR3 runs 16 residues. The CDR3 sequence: CASSLAPGGGDNEQFF. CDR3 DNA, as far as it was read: TGTGCCAGCAGCTTAGCCCCGGGGGGTGGCGACAATGAG.

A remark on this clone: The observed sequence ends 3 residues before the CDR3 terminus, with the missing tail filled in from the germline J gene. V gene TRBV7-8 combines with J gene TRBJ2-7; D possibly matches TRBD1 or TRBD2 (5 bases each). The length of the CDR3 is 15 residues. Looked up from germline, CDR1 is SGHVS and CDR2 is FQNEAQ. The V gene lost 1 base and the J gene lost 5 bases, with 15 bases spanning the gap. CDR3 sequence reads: CASSLGTTPGNEQYF. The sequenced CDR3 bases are TGTGCCAGCAGCTTAGGGACAACTCCCGGGAACGAG.